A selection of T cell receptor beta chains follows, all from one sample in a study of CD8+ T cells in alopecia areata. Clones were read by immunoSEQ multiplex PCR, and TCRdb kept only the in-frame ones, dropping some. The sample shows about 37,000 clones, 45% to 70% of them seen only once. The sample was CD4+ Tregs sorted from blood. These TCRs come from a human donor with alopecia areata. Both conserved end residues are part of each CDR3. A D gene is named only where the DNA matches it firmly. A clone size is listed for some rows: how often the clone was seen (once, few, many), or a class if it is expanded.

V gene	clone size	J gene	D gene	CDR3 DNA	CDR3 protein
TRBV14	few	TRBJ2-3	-	TGTGCCAGCAGCCCAAGAGGTCAGGGCTACACAGATACGCAGTATTTT	CASSPRGQGYTDTQYF
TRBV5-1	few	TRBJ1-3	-	TGCGCCAGCAGCCGAGACAGGTTCTCTGGAAACACCATATATTTT	CASSRDRFSGNTIYF
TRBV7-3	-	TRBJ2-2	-	TGTGCCAGCAGCTTAACCCCTGGCACCGGGGAGCTGTTTTTT	CASSLTPGTGELFF
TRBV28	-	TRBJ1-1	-	TGTGCCAGCAGCCGTCAGTACGCGGGGCGCGGAGCTTTCTTT	CASSRQYAGRGAFF
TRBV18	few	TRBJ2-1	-	TGTGCCAGCTCACCACTGACAGGCGAGGAGCAGTTCTTC	CASSPLTGEEQFF
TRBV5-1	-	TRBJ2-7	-	TGCGCCAGCAGCTTGGCTTCGGGACTTCGGGGGCTACCGCAGTACTTC	CASSLASGLRGLPQYF
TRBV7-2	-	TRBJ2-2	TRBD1	TGTGCCAGCAGTCCCGACAGGGGGCTAAACACCGGGGAGCTGTTTTTT	CASSPDRGLNTGELFF
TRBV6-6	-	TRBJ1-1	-	TGTGCCAGCAGTTACCTGGGGGTGGGCACTGAAGCTTTCTTT	CASSYLGVGTEAFF
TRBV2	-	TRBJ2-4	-	TGTGCCAGCGAGGGTAGCTGGCGCGGGGGCATCAACATTCAGTACTTC	CASEGSWRGGINIQYF
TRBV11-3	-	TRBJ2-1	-	TGTGCCAGCAGCTTAATGGGTGAGCAGTTCTTC	CASSLMGEQFF
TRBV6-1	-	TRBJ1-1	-	TGTGCCAGCAGTGAATCTGCCAGGCGTGCTGAAGCTTTCTTT	CASSESARRAEAFF
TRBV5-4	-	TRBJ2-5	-	TGTGCCAGCAGCGTGGACTGGAACCAAGAGACCCAGTACTTC	CASSVDWNQETQYF
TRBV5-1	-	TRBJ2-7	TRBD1	TGCGCCAGCAGCTTGGACAGGGGGAAGCAGTACTTC	CASSLDRGKQYF
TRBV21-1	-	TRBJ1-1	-	TGTGCCAGCATCTCCAGGGGGATGAACACTGAAGCTTTCTTT	CASISRGMNTEAFF
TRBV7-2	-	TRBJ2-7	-	TGTGCCAGCAGCCGGGACTTCTCCTACGAGCAGTACTTC	CASSRDFSYEQYF
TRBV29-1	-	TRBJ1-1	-	TGCAGCGTTCTAAAGTTGGAGGGGGCTTTCTTT	CSVLKLEGAFF
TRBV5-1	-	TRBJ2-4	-	TGCGCCAGCAGCTTGGATTACGGGCCCTTTGCCAAAAACATTCAGTACTTC	CASSLDYGPFAKNIQYF
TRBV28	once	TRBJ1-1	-	TGTGCCAGCAGCTACCTAGGGGTCGACACTGAAGCTTTCTTT	CASSYLGVDTEAFF
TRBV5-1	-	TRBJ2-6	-	TGCGCCAGCCACGTAGACGGAGGCTCTGGGGCCAACGTCCTGACTTTC	CASHVDGGSGANVLTF
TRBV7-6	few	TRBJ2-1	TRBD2	TGTGCCAGCGGCCGACTAGCGGGGTTTCGGGATGAGCAGTTCTTC	CASGRLAGFRDEQFF
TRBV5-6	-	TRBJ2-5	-	TGTGCCAGCAGCTTAAGCGGACAGCGGTCGTACCAAGAGACCCAGTACTTC	CASSLSGQRSYQETQYF
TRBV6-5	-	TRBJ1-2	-	TGTGCCAGCAGTTACCGCTTTATCAGGGGCTATGGCTACACCTTC	CASSYRFIRGYGYTF
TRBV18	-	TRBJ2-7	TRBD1	TGTGCCAGCTCACGGACCGGGACAGGGACCCTCGAGAACGAGCAGTACTTC	CASSRTGTGTLENEQYF
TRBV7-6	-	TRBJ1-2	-	TGTGCCAGCAGCTTAGAGAAGTCACGAATTCTGAACTATGGCTACACCTTC	CASSLEKSRILNYGYTF
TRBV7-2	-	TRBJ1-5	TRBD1	TGTGCCAGCAGCTCTCAGGGGGCTTGGAATCAGCCCCAGCATTTT	CASSSQGAWNQPQHF
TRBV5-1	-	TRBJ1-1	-	TGCGCCAGCAGCTTGGTGGCAGTGGGGAACACTGAAGCTTTCTTT	CASSLVAVGNTEAFF
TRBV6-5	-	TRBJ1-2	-	TGTGCCAGCAGTCCTAACGGCTATGGCTACACCTTC	CASSPNGYGYTF
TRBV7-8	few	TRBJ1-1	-	TGTGCCAGCAGCTCAACTACACTGAACACTGAAGCTTTCTTT	CASSSTTLNTEAFF
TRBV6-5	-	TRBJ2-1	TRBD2	TGTGCCAGCAGTTCAGCGGGAGCGGTAAATGAGCAGTTCTTC	CASSSAGAVNEQFF
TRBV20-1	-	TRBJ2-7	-	TGCAGTGCTAGATCAGGGTTCGAGCAGTACTTC	CSARSGFEQYF
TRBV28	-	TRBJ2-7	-	TGTGCCAGCAGTTTAGGATTCAGCGCCTCCTACGAGCAGTACTTC	CASSLGFSASYEQYF
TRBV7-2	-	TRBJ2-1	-	TGTGCCAGCAGCTCGGTACAGGTGATCAACGAGCAGTTCTTC	CASSSVQVINEQFF
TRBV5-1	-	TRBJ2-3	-	TGCGCCAGCAGCCCGGAGGCAGATACGCAGTATTTT	CASSPEADTQYF
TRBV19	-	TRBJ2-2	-	TGTGCCGGTGGTAACCAGGGGAACACCGGGGAGCTGTTTTTT	CAGGNQGNTGELFF
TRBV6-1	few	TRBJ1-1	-	TGTGCCAGCATCCTCGGTGGGATGGGTACTGAAGCTTTCTTT	CASILGGMGTEAFF
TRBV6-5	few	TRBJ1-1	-	TGTGCCAGCAGTTACTCCGAGGCGCTTGAAGCTTTCTTT	CASSYSEALEAFF
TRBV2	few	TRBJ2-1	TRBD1	TGTGCCAGCAGGGAACAGGGGGGCTCCTACAATGAGCAGTTCTTC	CASREQGGSYNEQFF
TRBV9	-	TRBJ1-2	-	TGTGCCAGCAGCCCTCAGGGACGGCGGGGCTACACCTTC	CASSPQGRRGYTF
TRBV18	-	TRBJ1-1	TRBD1	TGTGCCAGCTCAGCGGACAGGGACACTGAAGCTTTCTTT	CASSADRDTEAFF
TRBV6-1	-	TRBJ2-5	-	TGTGCCAGCAGCCGCGTCGACAAGCAAGAGACCCAGTACTTC	CASSRVDKQETQYF
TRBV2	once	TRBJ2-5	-	TGTGCCAGCAGTGGGGTGGGAAGGCCCCCGGAGGCCCAGTACTTC	CASSGVGRPPEAQYF
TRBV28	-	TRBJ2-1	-	TGTGCCAGCAGTTTCCCAGGGGCCAATGAGCAGTTCTTC	CASSFPGANEQFF
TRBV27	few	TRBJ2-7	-	TGTGCCAGCAAAAGGACTGGTACCTACGAGCAGTACTTC	CASKRTGTYEQYF
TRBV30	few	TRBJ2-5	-	TGTGCCTCTCGGACACAGCAGACCCAGTACTTC	CASRTQQTQYF
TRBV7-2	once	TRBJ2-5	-	TGTGCCAGCAGCTTAGGACGCCGGACCCAGTACTTC	CASSLGRRTQYF
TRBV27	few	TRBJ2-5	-	TGTGCCAGCAGTTTAGGGGGGAGTCTGCAGGAGACCCAGTACTTC	CASSLGGSLQETQYF
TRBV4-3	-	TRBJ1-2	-	TGCGCCAGCAGCCGACGGGTGGAGGGCCCGGGCTACACCTTC	CASSRRVEGPGYTF
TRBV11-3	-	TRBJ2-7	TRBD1	TGTGCCAGCAAGGCAGGGGGCTACGAGCAGTACTTC	CASKAGGYEQYF
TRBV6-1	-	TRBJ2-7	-	TGTGCCAGCAGGTTTGGCGGAGAGTACGAGCAGTACTTC	CASRFGGEYEQYF
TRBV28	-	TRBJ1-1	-	TGTGCCAGCAGCATTACCTCGGGGACCACTGAAGCTTTCTTT	CASSITSGTTEAFF
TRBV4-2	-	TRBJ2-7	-	TGTGCCAGCAGCCAAGATCCGTCGGAAATCTACGAGCAGTACTTC	CASSQDPSEIYEQYF
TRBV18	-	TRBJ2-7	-	TGTGCCAGCTCGAAGAAGAACCGGGACTCTAACGAGCAGTACTTC	CASSKKNRDSNEQYF
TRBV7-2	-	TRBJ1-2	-	TGTGCCAGCAGTTTAGGGAACGGCTACACCTTC	CASSLGNGYTF
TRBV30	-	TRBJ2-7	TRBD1	TGTGCCTGGTCAAGGGGGCGACTCAGGGTCGTCTACGAGCAGTACTTC	CAWSRGRLRVVYEQYF
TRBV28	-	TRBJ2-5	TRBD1	TGTGCCAGCAGTTTTAGTGGACAGGGGGCTTACGAGACCCAGTACTTC	CASSFSGQGAYETQYF
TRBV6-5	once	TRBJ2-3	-	TGTGCCAGCAGACCCCCAGGGACAGATACGCAGTATTTT	CASRPPGTDTQYF
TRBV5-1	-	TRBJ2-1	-	TGCGCCAGCAGACCAGATTACAATGAGCAGTTCTTC	CASRPDYNEQFF
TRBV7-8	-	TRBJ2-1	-	TGTGCCAGCACCCTGGGGGGCTCCTACAATGAGCAGTTCTTC	CASTLGGSYNEQFF
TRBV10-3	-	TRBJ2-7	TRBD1	TGTGCCATCAGTTCCCGGGACAGGGGCGAGCAGTACTTC	CAISSRDRGEQYF